This T cell receptor beta chain was identified in a study of beta chain features in type 1 diabetes. Across the study: The patients were much like the healthy donors in age, gender and cell yields.

The CDR3 loop spans 16 amino acids. V shed 7 bases, J shed 5 bases, and the junction held 13 bases outside the gene matches. In germline, CDR1 is SQVTM, CDR2 ANQGSEA. This clone has a handful of counts. What it binds is unknown. Sequenced material consisted of expressed TCRB transcripts (all of the isolated RNA was reverse transcribed). Some clones are missing from TCRdb's copy, which holds only in-frame ones; the method was immunoSEQ multiplex PCR. The sample carries 150,000 to 160,000 clones, approximately 10% recorded once. General study points: Naive, central memory and Treg TCRB repertoires seemed to resemble each other more closely in patients than they did in healthy donors.

CD4+ naive, central memory, regulatory and stem cell-like memory cells were sorted via CD45RO/CCR7/CD25/CD127/CD95/CD27. This receptor was identified in a man aged 18 to 30 in good health. The chain joins TRBV29-1 to TRBJ2-3; 12 positions match TRBD1. The sequenced sample consisted of central memory CD4+ T cells from blood. CDR3 bases: TGCAGCGCCCAGTTTCGGGACAGGGGGCAGAAAGATACGCAGTATTTT. Residues: CSAQFRDRGQKDTQYF.